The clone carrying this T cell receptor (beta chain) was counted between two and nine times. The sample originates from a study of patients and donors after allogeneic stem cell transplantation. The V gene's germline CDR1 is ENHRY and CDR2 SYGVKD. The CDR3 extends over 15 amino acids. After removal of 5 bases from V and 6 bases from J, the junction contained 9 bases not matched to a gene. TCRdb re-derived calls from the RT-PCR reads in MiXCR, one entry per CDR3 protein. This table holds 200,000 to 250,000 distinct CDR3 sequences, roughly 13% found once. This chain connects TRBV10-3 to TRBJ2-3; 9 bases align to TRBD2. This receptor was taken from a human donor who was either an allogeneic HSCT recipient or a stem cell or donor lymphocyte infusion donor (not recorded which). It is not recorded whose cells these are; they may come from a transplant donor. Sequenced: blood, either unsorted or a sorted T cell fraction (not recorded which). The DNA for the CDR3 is TGTGCCATCAGTCTAGCGGGACGGGCAAGGGATACGCAGTATTTT. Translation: CAISLAGRARDTQYF.